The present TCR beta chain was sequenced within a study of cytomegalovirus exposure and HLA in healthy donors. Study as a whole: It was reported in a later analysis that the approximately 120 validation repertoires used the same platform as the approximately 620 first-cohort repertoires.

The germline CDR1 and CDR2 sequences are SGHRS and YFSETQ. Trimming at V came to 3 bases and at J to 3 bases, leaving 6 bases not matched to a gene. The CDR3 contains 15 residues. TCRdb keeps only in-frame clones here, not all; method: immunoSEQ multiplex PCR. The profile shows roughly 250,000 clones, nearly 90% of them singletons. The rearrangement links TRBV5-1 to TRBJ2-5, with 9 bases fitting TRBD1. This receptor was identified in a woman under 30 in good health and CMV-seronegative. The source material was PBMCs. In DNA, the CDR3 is TGCGCCAGCAGCTGGGGGGACAGGGATAAAGAGACCCAGTACTTC. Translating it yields CASSWGDRDKETQYF. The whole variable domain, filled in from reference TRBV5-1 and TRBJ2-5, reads KAGVTQTPRYLIKTRGQQVTLSCSPISGHRSVSWYQQTPGQGLQFLFEYFSETQRNKGNFPGRFSGRQFSNSRSEMNVSTLELGDSALYLCASSWGDRDKETQYFGPGTRLLVL.